This record concerns one T cell receptor beta chain sequence. This clone was counted a few times. The clone's antigen remains unknown. No base quality values were provided; no much bigger clone lies one nucleotide off. The sample originates from a study of beta chain features in type 1 diabetes listed by TCRdb under 2018. As for the study more broadly: Mean age, gender distribution, total cell number and subset yield did not differ between patients and healthy donors. A total of 90 million to 120 million sorted cells were examined across all samples, and a strong correlation was observed between cell number per subset and RNA yield. The study compared the TCRB repertoires of sorted circulating CD4+ T cell subsets in recently diagnosed type 1 diabetes patients with those in matched healthy donors. Regulatory and stem cell-like memory subsets were isolated from only 8 patients and roughly 8 healthy donors, whereas naive and central memory subsets came from all 28 donors. The full study reports these points: A moderate but significant shortening of TCRB CDR3 length was observed in type 1 diabetes patients in all four CD4+ subsets. PCR may preferentially amplify shorter templates, but because patient and control samples were amplified and corrected together, any resulting skew would affect both groups equally. At VDJ recombination sites, type 1 diabetes patients had fewer insertions and more deleted nucleotides, which implies abnormalities in thymic rearrangement. Because cDNA rather than genomic DNA was sequenced, highly expressing activated cells could have been over-represented, although no difference in activation and CD3 levels was found between groups. Naive, central memory and regulatory TCRB repertoires appeared to be more alike among patients than among healthy donors. HLA sub-analyses involved small numbers of individuals, so any influence of HLA type on TCRB rearrangement remained unresolved.

The entire isolated RNA was reverse transcribed using the High Capacity cDNA Reverse Transcription Kit, and thus expressed TCRB transcripts were sequenced. Naive, central memory and regulatory T cell samples underwent deep immunoSEQ sequencing, averaging roughly 3.3 million total reads per sample. Sorted cells were lysed in RLT buffer, and RNA was extracted using DNase-treated RNeasy Micro or Mini kits according to cell number. Each cell subset was processed separately to prevent cross-contamination, with patient and healthy donor samples processed together. TCRB sequences were amplified from cDNA with the immunoSEQ multiplex PCR, producing 87-bp fragments spanning the CDR3 region. The amplicons were sequenced using the Illumina HiSeq platform. Per the original workflow: PCR bias was corrected computationally using synthetic template baselines, and reads within Hamming distance 2 were collapsed, with unmergeable singletons discarded. Reads were aligned against IMGT to assign V, D and J genes, CDR3 length and insertions or deletions at six rearrangement sites. Within each subset, clonotype counts were normalized to sorted cell number, after which true diversity and Gini coefficients were computed with the tcR R package. Repertoire sharing was quantified using the overlap coefficient calculated on TCRB nucleotide sequences. As stored in TCRdb, this immuneACCESS dataset retains in-frame rearrangements with V and J assigned. A fraction of the clones does not appear; measured against another copy, unresolved V genes explain less than half of the discrepancy, and the remainder lacks a known reason. The V and J calls and the clone size are those of that table, but D and trimming were determined from the DNA. The sample profile shows roughly 300,000 clones; 12% to 15% of them were found once. The top ten constitute under 8.5% of the sample.

According to the germline V gene, CDR1 reads ENHRY and CDR2 reads SYGVKD. V loses 11 bases of germline sequence and J loses 6 bases, and the interval between the two ends is 23 bases. Measured from the cysteine to the phenylalanine, the CDR3 is 15 residues long. This entry keeps only the CDR3 DNA: 45 bases, framed from base 1. From each donor, a single peripheral blood sample of around 120 mL on average was drawn into heparinised tubes. A BD FACSAria II and a panel including CD45RO, CCR7, CD25, CD127, CD95 and CD27 were used to sort naive, central memory, regulatory and stem cell-like memory CD4+ T cells. All sorted populations exceeded 95% purity. PBMCs were isolated right away by Lymphoprep density gradient centrifugation and were stained directly, without culture. Samples were stained and sorted in pairs, with one healthy donor and one patient per experiment, so that batch effects were minimized.

The chain employs TRBV10-3 and TRBJ2-1; the D call could be TRBD1 or TRBD2, with each sharing 6 bases. The material sequenced was central memory CD4+ T cells from blood. The sequence derives from a young man in good health. DNA sequence: TGTGCCGCGGGGCCGGGGGCCCTAGCGTCCAATGAGCAGTTCTTC. It is translated as CAAGPGALASNEQFF.